Presented here are 10 T cell receptor beta chains from one specimen sequenced in a study of cytomegalovirus exposure and HLA in healthy donors. Use of 60 Vbeta and 13 Jbeta primers characterized the PCR. Libraries were prepared by immunoSEQ multiplex PCR; TCRdb keeps only in-frame clonotypes and omits some of them. The data hold 150,000 or so clones, with 60% to 85% observed a single time. The source material was PBMCs. These TCRs come from a man in his forties in good health and CMV-seropositive.

The chain is built from TRBV11-2 and TRBJ2-1, with 8 bases identical to TRBD2. V trimming: 0 bases; J trimming: 0 bases; junction bases outside the gene matches: 7. CDR1 and CDR2 (germline): SGHAT, FQNNGV. The CDR3 sequence is 18 residues long. In DNA, the CDR3 is TGTGCCAGCAGCTTAGATGCCCTGGGACTAGACTCCTACAATGAGCAGTTCTTC. Translated: CASSLDALGLDSYNEQFF.

The chain employs TRBV5-1 and TRBJ2-3; D uncertain. This CDR3 is 12 amino acids long. Trimming cost V 2 bases and J 5 bases, with 6 bases left between them. The germline gives CDR1 SGHRS, CDR2 YFSETQ. The CDR3 sequence: CASSFSRDTQYF. The CDR3 region has the DNA TGCGCCAGCAGCTTCTCTAGAGATACGCAGTATTTT. The variable domain in full, completed from reference TRBV5-1 and TRBJ2-3, reads KAGVTQTPRYLIKTRGQQVTLSCSPISGHRSVSWYQQTPGQGLQFLFEYFSETQRNKGNFPGRFSGRQFSNSRSEMNVSTLELGDSALYLCASSFSRDTQYFGPGTRLTVL.

The DNA for the CDR3 is TGCGCCAGCAGCTTCGGCCCCGAACGGACAGTCCTGGCCAAAAACATTCAGTACTTC. It specifies CASSFGPERTVLAKNIQYF. V gene TRBV5-1 combines with J gene TRBJ2-4; maybe TRBD1 (6 bases). This CDR3 has 19 amino acids. Germline V gene sequence: CDR1 SGHRS, CDR2 YFSETQ. Trimming left V 2 bases short and J 1 base short, with 22 bases between.

In nucleotides, the CDR3 is TGCAGCGTTGGGACAGGATGGGAGACCCAGTACTTC. It yields the protein CSVGTGWETQYF. The chain recombines TRBV29-1 with TRBJ2-5; the match to TRBD1 covers 7 bases. The CDR3 has 12 residues. Looked up from germline, CDR1 is SQVTM and CDR2 is ANQGSEA. With V trimmed by 4 bases and J by 5 bases, 4 bases remained unmatched.

The table lists this clone with a few counts. This sequence joins TRBV28 and TRBJ2-2, with TRBD2 identical over 12 bases. V shed 3 bases, J shed 5 bases, and the junction held 1 base outside the gene matches. Germline-derived CDR1 and CDR2 are MDHEN and SYDVKM. The CDR3 covers 15 residues. CDR3 bases: TGTGCCAGCAGTTTGGGGACTAGCGGGACCGGGGAGCTGTTTTTT. Translation: CASSLGTSGTGELFF.

This clone was found a few times. The chain recombines TRBV4-3 with TRBJ2-1; 7 bases fit TRBD2. The CDR3 is made up of 14 amino acids. CDR1 is LGHNA, CDR2 YSLEER, per germline. V dropped 0 bases and J dropped 10; count of bases not matched to a gene: 6. The DNA for the CDR3 is TGCGCCAGCAGCCAAGACGTTGGGAGGGTAGAGCAGTTCTTC. Translated, it gives CASSQDVGRVEQFF.

This chain links TRBV7-2 with TRBJ2-7; D is perhaps TRBD1 (6 bases). The CDR3 runs 15 residues. V was shortened by 1 base and J by 0 bases, with 10 bases between the two germline ends. Germline CDR1 reads SGHTA; CDR2 reads FQGNSA. CDR3 DNA: TGTGCCAGCAGCTTAGAGCCAGGGGCCTCCTACGAGCAGTACTTC. Its protein is CASSLEPGASYEQYF.

The genes are TRBV7-3 and TRBJ2-1; a weak D match, TRBD2 (6 bases). The CDR3 covers 14 residues. V gave up 3 bases and J gave up 9 bases, with 15 bases separating them. Germline V CDR1 and CDR2: SGHTA, FQGTGA. The CDR3 loop reads CASSLGGGQSEQFF. In nucleotides, the CDR3 is TGTGCCAGCAGCTTGGGGGGAGGCCAGAGTGAGCAGTTCTTC.

The rearrangement joins TRBV19 to TRBJ2-6; D is possibly TRBD1 (5 bases). Germline CDR1 and CDR2: LNHDA and SQIVND (reference sequence). The V end was cut by 3 bases, the J end by 0 bases, with 12 bases between. The CDR3 is made up of 17 amino acids. CDR3 amino acids: CASSMGPRASGANVLTF. CDR3 nucleotides: TGTGCCAGTAGTATGGGGCCACGGGCCTCTGGGGCCAACGTCCTGACTTTC. Variable domain in full (rest from reference TRBV19 and TRBJ2-6): DGGITQSPKYLFRKEGQNVTLSCEQNLNHDAMYWYRQDPGQGLRLIYYSQIVNDFQKGDIAEGYSVSREKKESFPLTVTSAQKNPTAFYLCASSMGPRASGANVLTFGAGSRLTVL.

This clone was recorded only once. The chain recombines TRBV2 with TRBJ1-5; TRBD1 aligns across 7 bases. Trimming at V came to 3 bases and at J to 5 bases, leaving 4 bases not matched to a gene. The germline CDR1 and CDR2 sequences are SNHLY and FYNNEI. This CDR3 has 14 residues. The CDR3 region has the DNA TGTGCCAGCAGTGAGTGGACAGGTTATCAGCCCCAGCATTTT. This encodes CASSEWTGYQPQHF.